Following are 21 T cell receptor beta chains from one sample sequenced in a study of regulatory T cells in long-lasting Graves disease. Time point of the sample: newly diagnosed GD, antithyroid drugs for less than 3 months. RNA extracted from PBMCs served as the sequencing template. Both iRepertoire HTBI primers and Arm-PCR of CDR3 regions were used to build the TCR beta libraries. Each CDR3 protein is one row after TCRdb ran MiXCR on the multiplex PCR reads. In the table there are fewer than 500,000 distinct CDR3 sequences, 15% to 20% of which are singletons. The same specimen was also included in a second study, on T cells in Graves' hyperthyroidism and ophthalmopathy.

The material sequenced was peripheral blood mononuclear cells (PBMCs), taken at new diagnosis, from a patient treated with antithyroid drugs. The receptors were sampled from a middle-aged man with Graves disease.

The rearrangement links TRBV20-1 to TRBJ2-4, with 7 bases matching TRBD1. CDR3 length: 17 residues. Germline V lookup: CDR1 DFQATT, CDR2 SNEGSKA (reference sequence). V lost 1 base and J lost 4; bases outside the gene matches: 13. CDR3 region: CSARVARQGDKKNIQYF. The DNA of the CDR3 is TGCAGTGCTAGAGTGGCCCGACAGGGAGACAAGAAAAACATTCAGTACTTC.

The chain joins TRBV12-3 or TRBV12-4 to TRBJ1-2; D unclear. The CDR3 sequence is 13 residues long. Deletions cut 2 bases from V and 4 bases from J, with 8 bases between. In DNA, the CDR3 is TGTGCCAGCAGTTTAATAGGAAGCTATGGCTACACCTTC. Protein sequence: CASSLIGSYGYTF.

This clonotype has just a few counts. The chain joins TRBV6-1 to TRBJ2-1, with D possibly matching TRBD1 (7 bases). CDR1 is MNHNS, CDR2 SASEGT, per germline. The CDR3 length is 17 residues. The germline V and J ends were trimmed by 1 base and 1 base, with 14 bases remaining between them. CDR3 in DNA: TGTGCCAGCAGTGAAGTGGCAGGGGGGTTTTCCTACAATGAGCAGTTCTTC. This gives the protein CASSEVAGGFSYNEQFF.

At least ten counts were recorded for this clonotype. The CDR3, as DNA: TGTGCCAGCAGTTTGTTCCGACTAGCGGGAGTTCTCGGGGAGCTGTTTTTT. This gives the protein CASSLFRLAGVLGELFF. This rearrangement joins TRBV28 to TRBJ2-2; 12 positions agree with TRBD2. V was clipped by 3 bases and J by 7 bases; unmatched bases: 9. Germline V gene lookup returns CDR1 MDHEN and CDR2 SYDVKM. The CDR3 length is 17 residues.

V and J are TRBV9 and TRBJ2-7, with 7 positions matching TRBD1. The CDR3 spans 14 residues. V dropped 0 bases and J dropped 3; count of bases not matched to a gene: 3. Germline lookup yields CDR1 SGDLS and CDR2 YYNGEE. The CDR3 bases are TGTGCCAGCAGCGTAGCTACAGGGGACTACGAGCAGTACTTC. Amino acids: CASSVATGDYEQYF. The complete variable domain, with remaining parts taken from reference TRBV9 and TRBJ2-7, reads DSGVTQTPKHLITATGQRVTLRCSPRSGDLSVYWYQQSLDQGLQFLIQYYNGEERAKGNILERFSAQQFPDLHSELNLSSLELGDSALYFCASSVATGDYEQYFGPGTRLTVT.

There are many counts of this clonotype. The rearrangement uses TRBV3-1 and TRBJ1-6; D remains unclear. Per germline, CDR1 LGHDT and CDR2 YNNKEL (reference sequence). Trimming shortened V by 1 base and J by 12 bases, and 10 bases separated the two germline ends. The CDR3 is 13 residues long. The CDR3 here is CASSQGVVGPLHF. CDR3 nucleotides: TGTGCCAGCAGCCAAGGAGTTGTCGGACCCCTCCACTTT.

Comment on this clonotype: This may come from a read error, since a much larger clone is one base off. V and J are TRBV5-1 and TRBJ2-7, with TRBD1 matching 8 bases. The V gene's germline CDR1 is SGHRS and CDR2 YFSETQ. The CDR3 runs to 15 residues. Losses at the gene ends were 4 bases for V and 7 bases for J; bases not matched to a gene: 13. The CDR3 reads CASSQGTGSNNEQYF. In nucleotides, the CDR3 is TGCGCCAGCAGCCAAGGGACAGGCTCGAACAATGAGCAGTACTTC.

This clonotype has at least ten counts. This chain links TRBV12-3 or TRBV12-4 with TRBJ2-3; the D gene is possibly TRBD1 (5 bases). This CDR3 has 14 residues. Trimming shortened V by 7 bases and J by 1 base, and 12 bases separated the two germline ends. CDR3 in amino acids: CASNNFRGTDTQYF. The CDR3 DNA is TGTGCCAGCAACAACTTCAGGGGCACAGATACGCAGTATTTT.

This clonotype was detected ten times or more. CDR3 in amino acids: CATSDKGGSTEAFF. Written as DNA, the CDR3 is TGTGCCACCAGTGATAAGGGTGGCAGTACTGAAGCTTTCTTT. This chain uses TRBV24-1 with TRBJ1-1; D not certain. CDR1 KGHDR and CDR2 SFDVKD come from the germline V gene. The CDR3 totals 14 residues. V gave up 3 bases and J gave up 5 bases, with 12 bases separating them.

This clonotype was observed many times. The CDR3 DNA is TGTGCCAGCAGCTCCGGGACAAGGATTAACACTGAAGCTTTCTTT. Translating gives CASSSGTRINTEAFF. The chain has TRBV3-1 and TRBJ1-1, with D perhaps TRBD1 (6 bases). The CDR3 consists of 15 residues. V was cut by 5 bases and J by 2 bases, with 15 bases left in between. Germline V gene lookup returns CDR1 LGHDT and CDR2 YNNKEL (reference sequence).

This clonotype was observed a few times. The chain joins TRBV29-1 to TRBJ1-2; D uncertain. The CDR3 contains 12 residues. Trimming took off 0 bases at V and 4 bases at J, with 6 bases between the two ends. Germline CDR1 is SQVTM and CDR2 is ANQGSEA. For the CDR3, the DNA is TGCAGCGTTGAAGATCGGACCTATGGCTACACCTTC. This translates into CSVEDRTYGYTF.

This clonotype was seen ten or more times. The chain couples TRBV30 to TRBJ2-2; maybe TRBD1 (5 bases). The CDR3 is 15 residues long. The germline V gene has CDR1 GTSNPN and CDR2 SVGIG (reference sequence). V lost 0 bases and J 4 bases, leaving 12 bases between the germline ends. The chain's CDR3 is CAWSVIGAFTGELFF. In nucleotides, the CDR3 is TGTGCCTGGAGTGTAATTGGGGCGTTCACCGGGGAGCTGTTTTTT.

This clonotype has at least ten counts. The chain links TRBV7-2 to TRBJ2-1, with a tentative D call TRBD2 (7 bases). Trimming pared 7 bases from V and 7 bases from J, leaving 23 bases between. Germline-derived CDR1 and CDR2 are SGHTA and FQGNSA. The CDR3 has 16 residues. The CDR3 DNA sequence: TGTGCCAGCATAGGTACTCGCGGGGAGGGGGGGAATGAGCAGTTCTTC. Protein: CASIGTRGEGGNEQFF.

This clonotype was counted only a few times. The chain recombines TRBV4-1 with TRBJ2-7; TRBD2 aligns across 12 bases. Germline assignment: CDR1 MGHRA and CDR2 YSYEKL. The CDR3 extends over 19 amino acids. With 4 bases clipped from V and 4 bases from J, the junction kept 17 bases outside the gene matches. The CDR3 loop is CASSLRPTVSSGREYEQYF. CDR3 bases: TGCGCCAGCAGCCTCCGACCAACCGTATCTAGCGGGAGGGAATACGAGCAGTACTTC.

This clonotype was counted only a few times. The chain recombines TRBV4-1 with TRBJ2-3; 12 bases align to TRBD2. V gave up 4 bases and J gave up 0 bases; unmatched junction bases: 2. The CDR3 contains 16 residues. The germline gives CDR1 MGHRA, CDR2 YSYEKL. The CDR3 bases are TGCGCCAGCAGCCTGACTAGCGGGAGTAGCACAGATACGCAGTATTTT. Amino acids: CASSLTSGSSTDTQYF.

This clonotype was recorded a few times. The chain recombines TRBV2 with TRBJ1-4; 7 bases match TRBD1. Trimming removed 3 bases from V and 3 bases from J; junction bases left unmatched: 4. CDR1 and CDR2 from the germline V gene are SNHLY and FYNNEI. This CDR3 is built from 15 residues. CDR3 in DNA: TGTGCCAGCAGTGATGCAGGGGGAGCTAATGAAAAACTGTTTTTT. Translation: CASSDAGGANEKLFF. Together with reference TRBV2 and TRBJ1-4, the CDR3 gives the full variable domain: EPEVTQTPSHQVTQMGQEVILRCVPISNHLYFYWYRQILGQKVEFLVSFYNNEISEKSEIFDDQFSVERPDGSNFTLKIRSTKLEDSAMYFCASSDAGGANEKLFFGSGTQLSVL.

This clonotype was picked up many times. V is TRBV12-3 or TRBV12-4 and J is TRBJ2-7, with TRBD2 matching over 12 bases. V gave up 6 bases and J gave up 4 bases; unmatched junction bases: 4. The length of the CDR3 is 14 residues. The CDR3 reads CASRPLAGGYEQYF. The CDR3 nucleotides are TGTGCCAGCAGACCACTAGCGGGGGGATACGAGCAGTACTTC.

This clonotype occurred many times. The chain joins TRBV12-3 or TRBV12-4 to TRBJ1-2; 11 nucleotides agree with TRBD1. This CDR3 is 18 amino acids long. After removal of 5 bases from V and 1 base from J, the junction contained 12 bases not matched to a gene. CDR3 in amino acids: CASSHPRTGGRNNYGYTF. The DNA of the CDR3 is TGTGCCAGCAGTCATCCACGGACAGGGGGCCGGAATAACTATGGCTACACCTTC.

The J gene is TRBJ2-1, the V gene TRBV19, with D possibly TRBD1 on 5 matching bases. Germline V CDR1 and CDR2: LNHDA, SQIVND (reference sequence). The CDR3 length is 15 residues. Trimming stripped 4 bases from V and 3 bases from J, with 13 bases between. For the CDR3, the DNA is TGTGCCAGTAGTACGGACAAATGGGGCTACAATGAGCAGTTCTTC. As protein: CASSTDKWGYNEQFF.

This clonotype is a singleton in its sample. A far larger clone is a single base away, which makes a read error likely. The chain recombines TRBV4-1 with TRBJ2-7, with TRBD2 matching over 12 bases. CDR1 is MGHRA and CDR2 is YSYEKL in the germline V gene. V was pared by 4 bases and J by 7 bases, with 8 bases of the junction left unmatched. The CDR3 runs 15 residues. CDR3 DNA sequence: TGCGCCAGCAGCCGGACTAGCGGGACCTACAATGAGCAGTACTTC. Amino acids: CASSRTSGTYNEQYF.

This clonotype was seen ten or more times. The CDR3 here is CASSSSRDRALTGELFF. CDR3 coding DNA: TGTGCCAGCAGCTCATCAAGGGACAGGGCCTTAACCGGGGAGCTGTTTTTT. This rearrangement joins TRBV7-8 to TRBJ2-2, with TRBD1 matching 9 bases. The CDR3 consists of 17 residues. Unmatched junction bases numbered 11, after V lost 4 bases and J lost 5 bases. The V gene's germline CDR1 is SGHVS and CDR2 FQNEAQ.